The next 11 T cell receptor beta chains were all read from a single sample in a study of blood T cell repertoires in COVID-19. The method was immunoSEQ multiplex PCR; TCRdb's version includes in-frame clones alone and lacks a portion of them. The profile shows some 450,000 clones, around 89% of them singletons. The sample taken for sequencing was peripheral blood. The receptors were sampled from a woman in her forties or fifties with COVID-19, enrolled during active disease.

V and J are TRBV6-5 and TRBJ2-1, with 8 bases aligning to TRBD2. From germline, CDR1 is MNHEY and CDR2 SVGAGI. The CDR3 runs 15 residues. With 5 bases clipped from V and 1 base from J, the junction kept 4 bases outside the gene matches. Here the CDR3 reads CASSQLAASYNEQFF. The CDR3 DNA reads TGTGCCAGCAGTCAACTAGCGGCGTCCTACAATGAGCAGTTCTTC.

Only one count was recorded for this clone. This chain connects TRBV25-1 to TRBJ1-2, with D possibly being TRBD1 (6 bases). Trimming removed 3 bases at V and 5 bases at J, with 25 bases between. This CDR3 has 18 amino acids. The germline V gene encodes CDR1 MGHDK and CDR2 SYGVNS. The DNA of the CDR3 is TGTGCCAGCAGTGACACCCTATCTGGGGACACCTCTGGGTATGGCTACACCTTC. This sequence encodes CASSDTLSGDTSGYGYTF.

The chain combines TRBV28 with TRBJ2-5, with TRBD1 identical over 8 bases. V was pared by 6 bases and J by 5 bases, with 8 bases of the junction left unmatched. This CDR3 has 14 amino acids. Germline CDR1 MDHEN, CDR2 SYDVKM. The CDR3 sequence is CASRASGGDETQYF. The CDR3 DNA is TGTGCCAGCAGAGCCTCAGGGGGCGATGAGACCCAGTACTTC.

The chain has TRBV7-9 and TRBJ1-3; D remains unclear. From germline, CDR1 is SEHNR and CDR2 FQNEAQ (reference sequence). This CDR3 is 14 amino acids long. V gave up 7 bases and J gave up 8 bases, with 18 bases separating them. CDR3 sequence reads: CASTPWSRPDTIYF. CDR3 in DNA: TGTGCCAGCACCCCCTGGTCTCGTCCAGACACCATATATTTT.

The chain carries TRBV5-6 and TRBJ1-2, with D unclear. The germline gives CDR1 SGHDT, CDR2 YYEEEE. The CDR3 length is 15 residues. Trimming pared 0 bases from V and 8 bases from J, leaving 17 bases between. The CDR3 reads CASSLVRFGGSGYTF. The CDR3, as DNA: TGTGCCAGCAGCTTGGTAAGATTCGGAGGGTCCGGCTACACCTTC.

This sequence joins TRBV2 and TRBJ2-1; weak D call: TRBD2 (6 bases). This CDR3 has 12 amino acids. Germline CDR1 reads SNHLY; CDR2 reads FYNNEI. CDR3 protein: CASGGVGNEQFF. DNA for the CDR3: TGTGCTTCAGGAGGGGTTGGTAATGAGCAGTTCTTC.

V and J are TRBV5-6 and TRBJ1-1, with D possibly matching TRBD1 (6 bases). V lost 3 bases to trimming and J lost 9 bases, with 18 bases between them. The length of the CDR3 is 14 residues. The germline V gene has CDR1 SGHDT and CDR2 YYEEEE. CDR3 nucleotides: TGTGCCAGCAGCTCCAGTTTACAGGGAAGGAAAGCTTTCTTT. Translation: CASSSSLQGRKAFF.

This clone was found once. The CDR3 region has the DNA TGTGCCACCAGAAAGCCCTACGAGCAGTACTTC. It codes for CATRKPYEQYF. The chain joins TRBV24-1 to TRBJ2-7, with D uncertain. V was pared by 7 bases and J by 2 bases, with 5 bases between. The CDR3 has 11 amino acids. From germline, CDR1 is KGHDR and CDR2 SFDVKD.

This chain joins TRBV6-1 and TRBJ1-2; 7 bases align to TRBD1. CDR1 and CDR2 from the germline V gene are MNHNS and SASEGT. J was trimmed by 1 base and V by 4 bases; bases with no gene match: 18. This CDR3 comprises 19 residues. CDR3 nucleotide sequence: TGTGCCAGCAGTGCTCACGGACAGGCCAATAATATAATTAACTATGGCTACACCTTC. Protein: CASSAHGQANNIINYGYTF.

The chain combines TRBV7-3 with TRBJ2-3, with 7 bases that match TRBD2. The germline CDR1 and CDR2 sequences are SGHTA and FQGTGA. With 3 bases clipped from V and 3 bases from J, the junction kept 3 bases outside the gene matches. The CDR3 consists of 14 residues. The CDR3 DNA reads TGTGCCAGCAGCTTCGGTAGCGGGACAGATACGCAGTATTTT. It yields the protein CASSFGSGTDTQYF.

The gene calls are TRBV3-1 (or the pseudogene TRBV3-2) and TRBJ1-2; D remains ambiguous. Trimming stripped 6 bases from V and 4 bases from J, with 15 bases between. Germline lookup yields CDR1 LGHDT and CDR2 YNNKEL (reference sequence). This CDR3 comprises 14 residues. CDR3 loop: CASSPTRAGYGYTF. Written as DNA, the CDR3 is TGTGCCAGCAGTCCCACTCGCGCAGGCTATGGCTACACCTTC.